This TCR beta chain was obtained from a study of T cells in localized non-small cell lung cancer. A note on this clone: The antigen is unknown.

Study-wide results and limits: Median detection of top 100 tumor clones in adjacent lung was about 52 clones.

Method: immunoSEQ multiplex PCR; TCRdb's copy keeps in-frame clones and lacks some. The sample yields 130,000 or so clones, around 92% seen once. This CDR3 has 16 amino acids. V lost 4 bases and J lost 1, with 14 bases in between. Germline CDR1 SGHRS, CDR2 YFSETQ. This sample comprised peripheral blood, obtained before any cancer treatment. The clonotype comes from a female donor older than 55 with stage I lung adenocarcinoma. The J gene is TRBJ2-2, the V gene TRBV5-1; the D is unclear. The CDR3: CASSPPGAGNTGELFF. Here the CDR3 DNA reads TGCGCCAGCAGCCCCCCCGGAGCCGGGAACACCGGGGAGCTGTTTTTT.